A selection of T cell receptor beta chains follows, all from one sample in a study of beta chain features in type 1 diabetes. Produced via immunoSEQ multiplex PCR; TCRdb's table is partial and in-frame only. The sample lists 900,000 or so clones; 17% were seen once. Material: naive CD4+ T cells from blood. The receptors were sampled from a young woman in good health. Both conserved end residues are part of each CDR3. The D gene is left open where the match is weak. Expanded clones are given a class, and other clones once, few, many or no size at all.

D	size	V	J	DNA	CDR3
.	.	TRBV7-2	TRBJ2-5	TGTGCCAGCAGCTTAGCAATGCTGAGGGAGACCCAGTACTTC	CASSLAMLRETQYF
.	few	TRBV7-9	TRBJ2-1	TGTGCCAGCAGCTTTTTAGGGACTGGCCTGGATGAGCAGTTCTTC	CASSFLGTGLDEQFF
.	.	TRBV15	TRBJ2-4	TGTGCCACCAGCCTCGGGGGACTAGCCAAAAACATTCAGTACTTC	CATSLGGLAKNIQYF
.	.	TRBV7-2	TRBJ2-7	TGTGCCAGCAGCTTAGCGCTTTGGTCTACGCAGCAGTACTTC	CASSLALWSTQQYF
.	.	TRBV7-2	TRBJ1-5	TGTGCCAGCAGCTTAGGGGGAGGCAATCAGCCCCAGCATTTT	CASSLGGGNQPQHF
TRBD2	.	TRBV5-1	TRBJ2-1	TGCGCCAGCAGCGAAGGGACTAGCGGGAAAAGTTCCTACAATGAGCAGTTCTTC	CASSEGTSGKSSYNEQFF
.	.	TRBV27	TRBJ1-5	TGTGCCAGCAGTTCCACGCTTGGACAGCTCAATCAGCCCCAGCATTTT	CASSSTLGQLNQPQHF
TRBD2	.	TRBV23-1	TRBJ2-1	TGCGCCAGCAGTCAATCTCCCAGCGGGAGTCCCAATGAGCAGTTCTTC	CASSQSPSGSPNEQFF
.	few	TRBV10-3	TRBJ1-5	TGTGCCATCAGTGGAACGGGGTTCGGTCAGCCCCAGCATTTT	CAISGTGFGQPQHF
TRBD1	.	TRBV25-1	TRBJ1-2	TGTGCCAGCACCAAAAGACTGGGACAGGGTACCTATGGCTACACCTTC	CASTKRLGQGTYGYTF
TRBD2	.	TRBV7-2	TRBJ2-5	TGTGCCAGCAGCCCCGAAGGACTAGCGGGAGGGCTTGGGGAGACCCAGTACTTC	CASSPEGLAGGLGETQYF